These 12 T cell receptor beta chains were sequenced from one sample in a study of blood T cells in healthy people across ages. With a J-beta primer mix and a sample-barcoded 5' primer, a second PCR ran about 7 to 12 cycles. From the 5' RACE reads, TCRdb called clonotypes with MiXCR, one entry per CDR3 protein. The sample holds 1.4 million or so distinct CDR3 sequences, approximately 43% seen once. Sequencing was performed on blood. The source is a woman between 18 and 29 years old in good health.

This sequence joins TRBV13 and TRBJ2-7; unclear D gene. The V gene lost 5 bases and the J gene lost 7 bases, with 24 bases spanning the gap. CDR3 length: 16 residues. Germline V CDR1 and CDR2: PRHDT, FYEKMQ (reference sequence). CDR3 in amino acids: CASSAIYPLIDNEQYF. The CDR3, as DNA: TGTGCCAGCAGCGCCATATATCCCCTGATTGACAATGAGCAGTACTTC.

V is TRBV7-8 and J is TRBJ2-7, with 9 nucleotides matching TRBD2. Germline CDR1 and CDR2: SGHVS and FQNEAQ. The CDR3 loop spans 17 amino acids. The V segment lost 2 bases and the J segment 3 bases; nucleotides outside the gene matches: 11. The CDR3 DNA reads TGTGCCAGCAGCTTACGGGCTAGCGGGGTACTAAACTACGAGCAGTACTTC. As protein: CASSLRASGVLNYEQYF.

The chain recombines TRBV24-1 with TRBJ2-2, with a weak D call TRBD1 (6 bases). V was clipped by 10 bases and J by 1 base, with 9 bases between them. This CDR3 is 13 amino acids long. Germline lookup yields CDR1 KGHDR and CDR2 SFDVKD. This CDR3 is CATMTGNTGELFF. The CDR3 region has the DNA TGTGCCACGATGACAGGGAACACCGGGGAGCTGTTTTTT.

The V call is TRBV10-3, the J call TRBJ2-1, with D possibly TRBD2 on 6 matching bases. Germline lookup yields CDR1 ENHRY and CDR2 SYGVKD. V was cut by 3 bases and J by 8 bases, with 14 bases left in between. The CDR3 covers 14 residues. CDR3 residues: CAISERGSRDEQFF. In nucleotides, the CDR3 is TGTGCCATCAGTGAACGGGGGTCCCGGGATGAGCAGTTCTTC.

A few counts support this clonotype. The chain carries TRBV6-5 and TRBJ1-3, with D hard to call. Deletions cut 4 bases from V and 4 bases from J, with 14 bases between. In germline, CDR1 is MNHEY, CDR2 SVGAGI. CDR3 length equals 15 residues. CDR3 DNA sequence: TGTGCCAGCAGTTCGGTAGCGGAGATAGGAAACACCATATATTTT. Its translation: CASSSVAEIGNTIYF.

There are a few counts of this clonotype. This chain connects TRBV19 to TRBJ2-1; D not certain. The CDR3 consists of 12 residues. From germline, CDR1 is LNHDA and CDR2 SQIVND (reference sequence). V dropped 5 bases and J dropped 13 bases, with 15 bases sitting between them. This chain's CDR3 is CASSPRAVVQFF. DNA for the CDR3: TGTGCCAGTAGTCCTCGAGCAGTGGTCCAGTTCTTC. Based on the CDR3 plus reference TRBV19 and TRBJ2-1, the full variable domain is DGGITQSPKYLFRKEGQNVTLSCEQNLNHDAMYWYRQDPGQGLRLIYYSQIVNDFQKGDIAEGYSVSREKKESFPLTVTSAQKNPTAFYLCASSPRAVVQFFGPGTRLTVL.

This clonotype appeared a single time. One junction end does not reproduce the germline sequence, and a read error may be involved. The chain uses TRBV7-2 and TRBJ2-5; D tentatively reads TRBD1 or TRBD2 (5 bases each). Germline loops: CDR1 SGHTA, CDR2 FQGNSA. The CDR3 totals 15 residues. The DNA of the CDR3 is TGTGCCAGCAGCTTAGCGGGACCCATCCAAGAGACCCGGTACTTC. Translation gives CASSLAGPIQETRYF.

The chain has TRBV4-2 and TRBJ1-1, with a possible D match to TRBD1 (6 bases). This CDR3 is 16 amino acids long. V dropped 0 bases and J dropped 5 bases, with 16 bases sitting between them. From germline, CDR1 is LGHNA and CDR2 YNFKEQ. CDR3 bases: TGTGCCAGCAGCCAAGATCCAGCTAACAGGGCGACTGAAGCTTTCTTT. Translating it yields CASSQDPANRATEAFF.

A few counts support this clonotype. The CDR3 DNA reads as TGTGCCAGCAGAACGGGGGTACTCACAGATACGCAGTATTTT. It specifies CASRTGVLTDTQYF. The chain carries TRBV12-3 or TRBV12-4 and TRBJ2-3, with D maybe TRBD2 (6 bases). V gave up 6 bases and J gave up 2 bases, with 12 bases separating them. CDR3 size: 14 residues.

This rearrangement joins TRBV4-3 to TRBJ2-1; D is unresolved. The length of the CDR3 is 14 residues. V shed 1 base and J shed 10 bases, with 14 bases lying between them. CDR1 LGHNA and CDR2 YSLEER come from the germline V gene. CDR3 amino acids: CASSQGGFYREQFF. Here the CDR3 DNA reads TGCGCCAGCAGCCAAGGGGGTTTTTATAGAGAGCAGTTCTTC.

The sample holds a few counts of this clonotype. V and J are TRBV20-1 and TRBJ1-2, with no clear D. The V end lost 1 base, the J end lost 8 bases, and 8 bases lay between the germline ends. From germline, CDR1 is DFQATT and CDR2 SNEGSKA (reference sequence). This CDR3 spans 11 amino acids. The CDR3 DNA reads as TGCAGTGCTAGAGGGAACGCAGGCTACACCTTC. Its translation is CSARGNAGYTF.

V and J are TRBV27 and TRBJ1-2; no clear D gene. The germline gives CDR1 MNHEY, CDR2 SMNVEV (reference sequence). The CDR3 loop spans 10 amino acids. Trimming took off 8 bases at V and 7 bases at J, with 8 bases between the two ends. CDR3 protein: CASGVTGYTF. CDR3 bases: TGTGCCAGCGGTGTGACTGGCTACACCTTC.